The 13 T cell receptor beta chains below all came from one sample that was sequenced in a study of T-cell memory formation after mild COVID-19. TCRdb passed the 5' RACE reads through MiXCR, listing each CDR3 protein once. Found here are about 260,000 distinct CDR3 sequences, roughly a sixth of them singletons; the top ten hold 22%. Sample: PBMCs or a T cell subset sorted from them (not recorded which). The receptor source for this set is a man aged 18 to 29 who had mild COVID-19 (a few samples of this study predate the infection). Cell type and time point are not known.

The sample holds one count of this clonotype. V gene TRBV20-1 combines with J gene TRBJ1-6, with D tentatively TRBD1 (5 bases). Trimming stripped 6 bases from V and 7 bases from J, with 10 bases between. This CDR3 comprises 12 residues. The germline CDR1 and CDR2 sequences are DFQATT and SNEGSKA (reference sequence). CDR3 sequence: CSAEGPNSPLHF. CDR3 DNA: TGCAGTGCCGAGGGGCCGAATTCACCCCTCCACTTT.

This clonotype occurred many times. The rearrangement links TRBV6-2 or TRBV6-3 to TRBJ2-3; D call uncertain. The CDR3 has 15 residues. The ends were cut back, 0 bases at V and 2 bases at J, with 9 bases in the middle. Germline V gene sequence: CDR1 MNHEY, CDR2 SVGEGT. The CDR3 DNA follows: TGTGCCAGCAGTTACTCCGAGACCGACACAGATACGCAGTATTTT. Amino acids: CASSYSETDTDTQYF.

This sequence joins TRBV7-8 and TRBJ1-2; no clear D gene. Trimming took off 4 bases at V and 4 bases at J, with 10 bases between the two ends. The CDR3 totals 13 residues. CDR1 is SGHVS, CDR2 FQNEAQ, per germline. The CDR3 nucleotides are TGTGCCAGCAGCTGGGGTCCACTCTATGGCTACACCTTC. It is translated as CASSWGPLYGYTF.

This clonotype was counted a few times. The V and J genes are TRBV6-2 or TRBV6-3 and TRBJ1-2, with D tentatively TRBD1 (5 bases). V was trimmed by 6 bases and J by 9 bases, leaving 17 bases between them. Germline CDR1 reads MNHEY; CDR2 reads SVGEGT. The CDR3 extends over 13 amino acids. CDR3 sequence (DNA): TGTGCCAGCAGCCTTGGAGGGGTTCAGCGCTACACCTTC. This codes for CASSLGGVQRYTF.

V gene TRBV5-1 combines with J gene TRBJ1-1, with 7 bases that match TRBD1. J gave up 7 bases and V 0 bases, and 6 bases lay outside the gene matches. Germline CDR1 and CDR2: SGHRS and YFSETQ. The CDR3 length is 14 residues. The CDR3 nucleotides read TGCGCCAGCAGCTTGGGACAGGGTTTGGTTGAAGCTTTCTTT. Translated, it gives CASSLGQGLVEAFF.

CDR3 nucleotides: TGTGCCAGCAGATTAAGGGGAGATACGCAGTATTTT. Translation gives CASRLRGDTQYF. The chain combines TRBV11-2 with TRBJ2-3; D perhaps matches TRBD1 (5 bases). In germline, CDR1 is SGHAT, CDR2 FQNNGV. The ends were cut back, 6 bases at V and 5 bases at J, with 9 bases in the middle. There are 12 residues in the CDR3.

This chain joins TRBV5-1 and TRBJ2-1; 12 bases line up with TRBD2. The CDR3 loop spans 16 amino acids. Germline loops: CDR1 SGHRS, CDR2 YFSETQ. With 4 bases clipped from V and 8 bases from J, the junction kept 10 bases outside the gene matches. The DNA of the CDR3 is TGCGCCAGCAGCCAGGCTAGCGGGGGGGCCATAGATGAGCAGTTCTTC. Translating it yields CASSQASGGAIDEQFF.

This clonotype was observed many times. This chain links TRBV5-1 with TRBJ2-1; no clear D. Trimming left V 1 base short and J 0 bases short, with 5 bases between. The germline V gene encodes CDR1 SGHRS and CDR2 YFSETQ. The length of the CDR3 is 14 residues. The CDR3 reads CASSLLNSYNEQFF. As DNA, the CDR3 is TGCGCCAGCAGCTTGCTGAACTCCTACAATGAGCAGTTCTTC.

There are a few counts of this clonotype. The chain joins TRBV5-5 to TRBJ2-2, with no clear D. Germline values: CDR1 SGHKS, CDR2 YYEKEE (reference sequence). The CDR3 totals 14 residues. Trimming shortened V by 4 bases and J by 4 bases, and 11 bases separated the two germline ends. Here the CDR3 DNA reads TGTGCCAGCAGCGATGCCCCCGTCACCGGGGAGCTGTTTTTT. This encodes CASSDAPVTGELFF.

This chain links TRBV7-9 with TRBJ1-1, with D maybe TRBD1 (5 bases). The V end lost 6 bases, the J end lost 10 bases, and 18 bases lay between the germline ends. Germline CDR1 is SEHNR and CDR2 is FQNEAQ (reference sequence). The CDR3 covers 13 residues. The CDR3: CASRPEETARAFF. The CDR3 region has the DNA TGTGCCAGCAGACCCGAGGAGACAGCCCGAGCTTTCTTT.

This clonotype has more than one count but fewer than ten. The gene calls are TRBV7-2 and TRBJ2-1; D remains ambiguous. Per the germline V gene, CDR1 is SGHTA and CDR2 is FQGNSA. The length of the CDR3 is 15 residues. V was shortened by 4 bases and J by 1 base, with 11 bases between the two germline ends. The DNA for the CDR3 is TGTGCCAGCAGCTGGGCACCCGGTTCCTACAATGAGCAGTTCTTC. This gives the protein CASSWAPGSYNEQFF.

At least ten counts were recorded for this clonotype. The CDR3 nucleotides are TGTGCCAGCAGCCGGGGGTACTCCTACAATGAGCAGTTCTTC. Protein: CASSRGYSYNEQFF. The chain combines TRBV7-2 with TRBJ2-1; TRBD2 might be the D (6 bases). V was shortened by 5 bases and J by 0 bases, with 8 bases between the two germline ends. The CDR3 totals 14 residues. CDR1 SGHTA and CDR2 FQGNSA come from the germline V gene.

The table lists this clonotype with a few counts. This sequence joins TRBV5-1 and TRBJ2-1, with 10 bases identical to TRBD2. Germline loops: CDR1 SGHRS, CDR2 YFSETQ. Unmatched junction bases numbered 6, after V lost 0 bases and J lost 0 bases. The CDR3 is made up of 18 amino acids. CDR3 residues: CASSLVAGGRSSYNEQFF. In nucleotides, the CDR3 is TGCGCCAGCAGCTTGGTAGCGGGGGGCAGGAGCTCCTACAATGAGCAGTTCTTC.